One sample yielded the 6 T cell receptor beta chains listed below, sequenced in a study of spatial heterogeneity in lung cancer. No antigen is known for these receptors. MiXCR, run by TCRdb on the 5' RACE reads, gives a single entry per CDR3 protein. Its clone listing holds 15 to 20 distinct CDR3 sequences. General study results and limits: Tumors with more nonsynonymous mutations had more expanded intratumoral alpha and beta TCRs.

The time point: sample taken at primary tumor resection. The starting material was lung tumor tissue, obtained at surgery. The receptor source for this set is a female donor with early-stage non-small cell lung cancer.

This clonotype was detected a few times. The library was built for alpha chains, so this beta chain is an off-target read and its size means little. J is TRBJ2-1 and V is TRBV6-1; TRBD1 matches at 7 bases. The J segment lost 2 bases and the V segment lost 2 bases, leaving 6 bases of the junction unmatched. CDR3 length: 16 residues. From germline, CDR1 is MNHNS and CDR2 SASEGT. DNA for the CDR3: TGTGCCAGCAGTGAAATTTTAGGGACAGCCTACAATGAGCAGTTCTTC. Protein: CASSEILGTAYNEQFF.

Worth noting for this clonotype: With the library built for alpha chains, this beta chain is off target and its frequency is not meaningful. The gene calls are TRBV6-2 or TRBV6-3 and TRBJ2-5, with 10 bases that match TRBD1. The CDR3 has 20 amino acids. Germline V gene lookup returns CDR1 MNHEY and CDR2 SVGEGT. J gave up 3 bases and V 0 bases, and 16 bases lay outside the gene matches. CDR3 DNA sequence: TGTGCCAGCAGTTACTCGTCCCGGGACAGGGGTCGAGGACTAAAAGAGACCCAGTACTTC. Its translation is CASSYSSRDRGRGLKETQYF.

Regarding this clonotype: This beta chain is an off-target read within a library intended for alpha chains, so its frequency means little. The chain joins TRBV27 to TRBJ1-1; TRBD1 might be the D (5 bases). Germline CDR1 MNHEY, CDR2 SMNVEV (reference sequence). CDR3 length: 12 amino acids. Trimming shortened V by 3 bases and J by 10 bases, and 12 bases separated the two germline ends. This chain's CDR3 is CASSLGTGRAFF. The CDR3, as DNA: TGTGCCAGCAGTTTGGGGACGGGGCGAGCTTTCTTT.

This clonotype was counted only a few times. Since the library was made to target alpha chains, this beta chain is a stray read and its abundance is not meaningful. This rearrangement joins TRBV4-3 to TRBJ1-2, with 7 nucleotides matching TRBD1. J was trimmed by 1 base and V by 4 bases; bases with no gene match: 12. Germline assignment: CDR1 LGHNA and CDR2 YSLEER. This CDR3 comprises 17 residues. The CDR3 nucleotides read TGCGCCAGCAGCCTATTTCACCGGGACAGCTTTAACTATGGCTACACCTTC. Residues: CASSLFHRDSFNYGYTF.

This clonotype was seen only a few times. This beta chain is an off-target read within a library intended for alpha chains, so its frequency means little. The CDR3 loop is CASSPGTSGSTDTQYF. For the CDR3, the DNA is TGTGCCAGCAGCCCGGGGACTAGCGGAAGCACAGATACGCAGTATTTT. The V and J genes are TRBV9 and TRBJ2-3; 11 positions agree with TRBD2. CDR1 is SGDLS, CDR2 YYNGEE, per germline. After removal of 4 bases from V and 0 bases from J, the junction contained 4 bases not matched to a gene. The CDR3 spans 16 residues. The whole variable domain, remainder taken from reference TRBV9 and TRBJ2-3, is DSGVTQTPKHLITATGQRVTLRCSPRSGDLSVYWYQQSLDQGLQFLIQYYNGEERAKGNILERFSAQQFPDLHSELNLSSLELGDSALYFCASSPGTSGSTDTQYFGPGTRLTVL.

On this clonotype: This beta chain appears as a stray read in a library generated for alpha chains; its size is not informative. V gene TRBV5-5 combines with J gene TRBJ1-1; TRBD1 agrees at 8 bases. V lost 2 bases and J lost 4; bases outside the gene matches: 7. This CDR3 is built from 15 residues. The germline CDR1 and CDR2 sequences are SGHKS and YYEKEE (reference sequence). The CDR3 nucleotides are TGTGCCAGCAGCTTTGTTCGACAGGGGAGCACTGAAGCTTTCTTT. Translated, it gives CASSFVRQGSTEAFF. Full variable domain (outside the CDR3, taken from reference TRBV5-5 and TRBJ1-1): DAGVTQSPTHLIKTRGQQVTLRCSPISGHKSVSWYQQVLGQGPQFIFQYYEKEERGRGNFPDRFSARQFPNYSSELNVNALLLGDSALYLCASSFVRQGSTEAFFGQGTRLTVV.